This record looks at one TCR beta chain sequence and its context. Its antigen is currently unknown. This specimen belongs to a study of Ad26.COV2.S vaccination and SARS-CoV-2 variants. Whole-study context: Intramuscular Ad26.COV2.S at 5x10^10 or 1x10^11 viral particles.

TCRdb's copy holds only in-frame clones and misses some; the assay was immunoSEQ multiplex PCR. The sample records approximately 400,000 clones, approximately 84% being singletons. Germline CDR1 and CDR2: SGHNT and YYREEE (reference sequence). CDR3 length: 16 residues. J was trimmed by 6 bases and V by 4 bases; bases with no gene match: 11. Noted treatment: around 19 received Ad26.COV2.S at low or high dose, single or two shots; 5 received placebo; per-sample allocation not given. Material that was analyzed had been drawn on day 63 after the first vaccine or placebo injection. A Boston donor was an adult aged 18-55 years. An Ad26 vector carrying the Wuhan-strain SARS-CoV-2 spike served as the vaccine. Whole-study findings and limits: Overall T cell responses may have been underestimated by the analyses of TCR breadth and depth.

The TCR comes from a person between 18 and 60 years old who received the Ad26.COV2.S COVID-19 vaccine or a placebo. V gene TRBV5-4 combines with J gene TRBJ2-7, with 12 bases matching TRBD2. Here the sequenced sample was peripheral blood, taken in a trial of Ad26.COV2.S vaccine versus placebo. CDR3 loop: CASSDTPGLAGFEQYF. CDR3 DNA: TGTGCCAGCAGCGATACCCCGGGACTAGCGGGTTTCGAGCAGTACTTC.